These 8 T cell receptor beta chains came from one sample sequenced in a study of blood T cell repertoires in COVID-19. Repertoires were generated with immunoSEQ multiplex PCR, while TCRdb's copy carries only in-frame clones and drops some. The sample holds approximately 44,000 clones, about 90% seen once. Specimen: peripheral blood. All receptors derive from a human donor in a cohort sampled during active COVID-19.

This clone occurred a few times. The chain recombines TRBV18 with TRBJ2-2; TRBD1 matches at 10 bases. Germline V CDR1 and CDR2: KGHSH, LQKENI. With 2 bases clipped from V and 4 bases from J, the junction kept 4 bases outside the gene matches. This CDR3 spans 16 amino acids. CDR3 nucleotides: TGTGCCAGCTCACCAGACAGGGGGCGCGGCACCGGGGAGCTGTTTTTT. Residues: CASSPDRGRGTGELFF.

The gene calls are TRBV24-1 and TRBJ2-2; D is unresolved. This CDR3 spans 15 amino acids. Trimming removed 1 base at V and 2 bases at J, with 7 bases between. Per germline, CDR1 KGHDR and CDR2 SFDVKD. The CDR3 nucleotides read TGTGCCACCAGTGATTTAAACAGAAACACCGGGGAGCTGTTTTTT. It specifies CATSDLNRNTGELFF.

The chain uses TRBV20-1 and TRBJ2-1, with D unresolved. Per germline, CDR1 DFQATT and CDR2 SNEGSKA (reference sequence). The length of the CDR3 is 11 residues. The V end lost 5 bases, the J end lost 8 bases, and 10 bases lay between the germline ends. For the CDR3, the DNA is TGCAGTGCTTCCCCCTCCCATGAGCAGTTCTTC. It codes for CSASPSHEQFF.

The chain carries TRBV13 and TRBJ1-1; D might be TRBD1 (6 bases). CDR1 is PRHDT, CDR2 FYEKMQ, per germline (reference sequence). Trimming stripped 5 bases from V and 2 bases from J, with 12 bases between. The CDR3 spans 14 residues. Here the CDR3 reads CASSAYRENTEAFF. The CDR3 DNA is TGTGCCAGCAGCGCCTACAGGGAAAACACTGAAGCTTTCTTT.

The chain couples TRBV7-8 to TRBJ1-2, with 7 bases that match TRBD1. V gave up 4 bases and J gave up 4 bases; unmatched junction bases: 6. Germline V gene data show CDR1 as SGHVS and CDR2 as FQNEAQ. CDR3 length: 14 residues. This CDR3 is CASSSGQPGYGYTF. CDR3 DNA sequence: TGTGCCAGCAGCTCGGGACAGCCCGGCTATGGCTACACCTTC.

The J gene is TRBJ2-3, the V gene TRBV4-3; 14 bases are a match to TRBD2. V was clipped by 4 bases and J by 5 bases; unmatched bases: 2. CDR3 size: 15 residues. Germline values: CDR1 LGHNA, CDR2 YSLEER. CDR3 DNA: TGCGCCAGCAGCCCCGGGACTAGCGGGAGAGATACGCAGTATTTT. This translates into CASSPGTSGRDTQYF.

The rearrangement links TRBV28 to TRBJ1-2; 7 nucleotides align to TRBD1. Looked up from germline, CDR1 is MDHEN and CDR2 is SYDVKM. The CDR3 loop spans 13 amino acids. V shed 6 bases, J shed 4 bases, and the junction held 5 bases outside the gene matches. This CDR3 reads CASRRQGSYGYTF. DNA of the CDR3: TGTGCCAGCAGAAGACAGGGTTCCTATGGCTACACCTTC.

This clone has just a few counts. The J gene is TRBJ2-5, the V gene TRBV5-4, with 9 nucleotides matching TRBD2. CDR1 is SGHNT, CDR2 YYREEE, per germline (reference sequence). J was trimmed by 5 bases and V by 3 bases; bases with no gene match: 8. This CDR3 spans 15 amino acids. The CDR3 sequence: CASSSLAGAKETQYF. DNA of the CDR3: TGTGCCAGCAGCTCCTTAGCGGGGGCCAAGGAGACCCAGTACTTC.